A selection of T cell receptor beta chains follows, all from one sample in a study of TIL therapy for anti-PD-1-resistant metastatic lung cancer. The table came from immunoSEQ multiplex PCR; TCRdb's copy has only in-frame clones and leaves some out. The sample includes about 6,300 clones, about 60% of them seen just once. The source was tumor tissue, collected at baseline. The receptors originated from a person aged 25-85 years with non-small cell lung cancer. Both conserved end residues are part of each CDR3. The D gene is left open where the match is weak. Size values are once, few and many counts, or a class for expanded clones, and some rows have none.

D: .; V: TRBV18; length: 13; size: large; J: TRBJ2-2; DNA: TGTGCCAGCCGAAGGGAGGAACCCGGGGAGCTGTTTTTT; CDR3: CASRREEPGELFF
D: .; V: TRBV28; length: 13; size: once; J: TRBJ1-4; DNA: TGTGCCAGCAGTGGACCGGCTAATGAAAAACTGTTTTTT; CDR3: CASSGPANEKLFF
D: .; V: TRBV5-1; length: 15; size: .; J: TRBJ2-5; DNA: TGCGCCAGCAGCTTGGCGGGACGTAAACAAGAGACCCAGTACTTC; CDR3: CASSLAGRKQETQYF
D: .; V: TRBV11-1; length: 14; size: .; J: TRBJ2-7; DNA: TGTGCCAGCAGCCTTCTGGGGGCCAACTACGAGCAGTACTTC; CDR3: CASSLLGANYEQYF
D: .; V: TRBV5-6; length: 15; size: .; J: TRBJ1-2; DNA: TGTGCCAGCAGCCGATGGGACAAGGTCTCCAATGGCTACACCTTC; CDR3: CASSRWDKVSNGYTF
D: .; V: TRBV7-9; length: 16; size: .; J: TRBJ2-3; DNA: TGTGCCAGCAGCTTCTCCGGGGTAAGGGTGACAGATACGCAGTATTTT; CDR3: CASSFSGVRVTDTQYF
D: .; V: TRBV18; length: 13; size: .; J: TRBJ1-2; DNA: TGTGCCAGCTCACCGACTCAGGAGGCTGGCTACACCTTC; CDR3: CASSPTQEAGYTF
D: TRBD1; V: TRBV14; length: 16; size: .; J: TRBJ2-3; DNA: TGTGCCAGCAGCCAGGATCCGGGACAGGGTACAGATACGCAGTATTTT; CDR3: CASSQDPGQGTDTQYF
D: TRBD2; V: TRBV10-2; length: 14; size: .; J: TRBJ2-1; DNA: TGCGCCAGCATCCGACTAGCGGGGGACAATGAGCAGTTCTTC; CDR3: CASIRLAGDNEQFF
D: TRBD1; V: TRBV28; length: 14; size: .; J: TRBJ2-7; DNA: TGTGCCAGCAGCAACGCGGGACAGGGAAGCGAGCAGTACTTC; CDR3: CASSNAGQGSEQYF
D: .; V: TRBV28; length: 11; size: .; J: TRBJ2-5; DNA: TGTGCCAGCAGTTCTGGAGAGACCCAGTACTTC; CDR3: CASSSGETQYF
D: .; V: TRBV5-1; length: 16; size: .; J: TRBJ2-3; DNA: TGCGCCAGCAGCCCCCCCGACCTGGGGCCTGCTAATACGCAGTATTTT; CDR3: CASSPPDLGPANTQYF
D: TRBD2; V: TRBV29-1; length: 17; size: .; J: TRBJ2-1; DNA: TGCAGCGTTGATCGGGCAGGGACTAGCGGGAGTGGGAATGAGCAGTTCTTC; CDR3: CSVDRAGTSGSGNEQFF
D: TRBD1; V: TRBV12-5; length: 15; size: .; J: TRBJ2-5; DNA: TGTGCTAGTGCGAAAACAGGGGGAGTTGCAGAGACCCAGTACTTC; CDR3: CASAKTGGVAETQYF
D: .; V: TRBV6-5; length: 13; size: .; J: TRBJ1-1; DNA: TGTGCCAGCAGTTACTCCTACCTGGGGGAAGCTTTCTTT; CDR3: CASSYSYLGEAFF
D: TRBD2; V: TRBV20-1; length: 14; size: .; J: TRBJ2-3; DNA: TGCAGTGCTAGTTGGGGGGGTCCCACAAATACGCAGTATTTT; CDR3: CSASWGGPTNTQYF
D: .; V: TRBV2; length: 17; size: .; J: TRBJ2-6; DNA: TGTGCCAGCAGTGTGCCCGGACGGACCTCTGGGGCCAACGTCCTGACTTTC; CDR3: CASSVPGRTSGANVLTF
D: .; V: TRBV6-5; length: 14; size: .; J: TRBJ1-5; DNA: TGTGCCGCGGGGGGGCTATATAGCAATCAGCCCCAGCATTTT; CDR3: CAAGGLYSNQPQHF
D: .; V: TRBV3-1/TRBV3-2; length: 14; size: .; J: TRBJ1-1; DNA: TGTGCCAGCAGCCAACCATCAGCGGCTAGGACGGCTTTCTTT; CDR3: CASSQPSAARTAFF
D: TRBD2; V: TRBV11-3; length: 18; size: .; J: TRBJ2-1; DNA: TGTGCCAGCAGCTCGCGACTAGCGGGAGGGAGGTCCTACAATGAGCAGTTCTTC; CDR3: CASSSRLAGGRSYNEQFF
D: .; V: TRBV10-2; length: 16; size: .; J: TRBJ2-6; DNA: TGCGCCAGCAGTGTCGGAGGGGGCTCTGGGGCCAACGTCCTGACTTTC; CDR3: CASSVGGGSGANVLTF
D: .; V: TRBV7-9; length: 14; size: .; J: TRBJ2-1; DNA: TGTGCCAGCAGCTTCCCGCCCCGGGCGAATGAGCAGTTCTTC; CDR3: CASSFPPRANEQFF
D: .; V: TRBV27; length: 15; size: .; J: TRBJ1-2; DNA: TGTGCCAGCAGTTTTAGCACCGGGTCCAACTATGGCTACACCTTC; CDR3: CASSFSTGSNYGYTF
D: TRBD2; V: TRBV20-1; length: 18; size: .; J: TRBJ2-1; DNA: TGCAGTGCTAGTTTCCCCGGGTTAACTAGCGGGAGTTACAATGAGCAGTTCTTC; CDR3: CSASFPGLTSGSYNEQFF
D: .; V: TRBV9; length: 13; size: few; J: TRBJ2-5; DNA: TGTGCCAGCAGCGTAGAAGGGTTGGGGACCCAGTACTTC; CDR3: CASSVEGLGTQYF
D: .; V: TRBV6-5; length: 14; size: .; J: TRBJ1-5; DNA: TGTGCCAGCAGCGATACAGGGATCAATCAGCCCCAGCATTTT; CDR3: CASSDTGINQPQHF
D: .; V: TRBV24-1; length: 13; size: .; J: TRBJ2-7; DNA: TGTGCCACCAGTGACTCAAACTCCTACGAGCAGTACTTC; CDR3: CATSDSNSYEQYF
D: TRBD1; V: TRBV2; length: 14; size: .; J: TRBJ1-5; DNA: TGTGCCAGCAGTGACCGGACAGGGTATCAGCCCCAGCATTTT; CDR3: CASSDRTGYQPQHF
D: .; V: TRBV5-6; length: 15; size: .; J: TRBJ2-7; DNA: TGTGCCAGCAGCTTGGGGCGGGGGCTGAGCCCCCGCCAGTACTTC; CDR3: CASSLGRGLSPRQYF
D: TRBD1; V: TRBV18; length: 15; size: few; J: TRBJ2-7; DNA: TGTGCCAGCTCACCGCAGGGGGATCCATCCTACGAGCAGTACTTC; CDR3: CASSPQGDPSYEQYF
D: TRBD2; V: TRBV24-1; length: 19; size: .; J: TRBJ2-2; DNA: TGTGCCCCCAGTGAGGGCGGACTAGCGGGGGGGCGGGACACCGGGGAGCTGTTTTTT; CDR3: CAPSEGGLAGGRDTGELFF
D: TRBD1; V: TRBV5-1; length: 17; size: .; J: TRBJ2-5; DNA: TGCGCCAGCAGCTTGCGATTACCAGACAGGGGTGCGCAGACCCAGTACTTC; CDR3: CASSLRLPDRGAQTQYF
D: TRBD1; V: TRBV7-3; length: 13; size: .; J: TRBJ1-1; DNA: TGTGCCAGCAGCTCGACAGGGGTCACTGAAGCTTTCTTT; CDR3: CASSSTGVTEAFF
D: .; V: TRBV3-1/TRBV3-2; length: 12; size: .; J: TRBJ1-3; DNA: TGTGCCAGCAGCCATCCTGGAAACACCATATATTTT; CDR3: CASSHPGNTIYF
D: TRBD1; V: TRBV19; length: 16; size: .; J: TRBJ1-1; DNA: TGTGCCAGTAGTATAGGCCGGGACAGGGGTGGCACTGAAGCTTTCTTT; CDR3: CASSIGRDRGGTEAFF
D: .; V: TRBV28; length: 15; size: .; J: TRBJ1-2; DNA: TGTGCCAGCAGTTTGGGCGTGGGACACAGATATGGCTACACCTTC; CDR3: CASSLGVGHRYGYTF
D: .; V: TRBV5-5; length: 17; size: few; J: TRBJ2-6; DNA: TGTGCCAGCAGCTTGGCCCGTGGGGTGCCTGGGGCCAACGTCCTGACTTTC; CDR3: CASSLARGVPGANVLTF
D: .; V: TRBV6-2/TRBV6-3; length: 14; size: .; J: TRBJ2-5; DNA: TGTGCCAGCAGTTACGGTGGAGGGGAAGAGACCCAGTACTTC; CDR3: CASSYGGGEETQYF
D: TRBD1; V: TRBV2; length: 15; size: few; J: TRBJ1-4; DNA: TGTGCCAGCAGGCCCGGACAGGGAAACTATGAAAAACTGTTTTTT; CDR3: CASRPGQGNYEKLFF
D: .; V: TRBV6-2/TRBV6-3; length: 12; size: .; J: TRBJ2-7; DNA: TGTGCCAGCAGTTTCACTTTTTACGAGCAGTACTTC; CDR3: CASSFTFYEQYF
D: TRBD1; V: TRBV15; length: 16; size: .; J: TRBJ2-5; DNA: TGTGCCACCAGCAGAGTGGACAGGGTAGTTCAAGAGACCCAGTACTTC; CDR3: CATSRVDRVVQETQYF
D: TRBD2; V: TRBV11-3; length: 13; size: few; J: TRBJ2-7; DNA: TGTGCCAGCAGTGTGAGCGGGAGCCACGAGCAGTACTTC; CDR3: CASSVSGSHEQYF